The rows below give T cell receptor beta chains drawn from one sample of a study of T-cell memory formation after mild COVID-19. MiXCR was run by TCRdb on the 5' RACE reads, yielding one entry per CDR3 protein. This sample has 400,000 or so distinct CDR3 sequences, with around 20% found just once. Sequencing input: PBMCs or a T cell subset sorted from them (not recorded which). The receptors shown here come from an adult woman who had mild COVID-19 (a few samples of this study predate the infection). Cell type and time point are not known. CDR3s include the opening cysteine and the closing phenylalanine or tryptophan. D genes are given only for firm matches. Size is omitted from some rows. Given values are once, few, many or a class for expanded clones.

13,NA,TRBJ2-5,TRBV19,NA,TGTGCCAGTAGTATTTGGCAGCAAGAGACCCAGTACTTC,CASSIWQQETQYF
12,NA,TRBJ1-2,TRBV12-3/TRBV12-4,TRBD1,TGTGCCAGCACCCTGGACAGGACTGGCTACACCTTC,CASTLDRTGYTF
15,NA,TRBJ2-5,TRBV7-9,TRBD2,TGTGCCAGCAGCCCCCCAGCGGGAGGAGTAGAGACCCAGTACTTC,CASSPPAGGVETQYF
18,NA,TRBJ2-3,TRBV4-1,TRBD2,TGCGCCAGCAGCCAAGATAAGGCTAGCGGGGGGGTCACAGATACGCAGTATTTT,CASSQDKASGGVTDTQYF
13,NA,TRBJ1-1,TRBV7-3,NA,TGTGCCAGCAGCGGGCAGATCGGTACTGAAGCTTTCTTT,CASSGQIGTEAFF
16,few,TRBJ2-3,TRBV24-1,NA,TGTGCCACCAGTGATTTGAAAGGGTGGGGCACAGATACGCAGTATTTT,CATSDLKGWGTDTQYF
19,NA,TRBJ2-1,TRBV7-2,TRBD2,TGTGCCAGCAGCCGTAAGTTCCAAGGAGCTAGCGGGAGGCAGGGCGAGCAGTTCTTC,CASSRKFQGASGRQGEQFF
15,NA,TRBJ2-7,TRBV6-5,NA,TGTGCCAGCAGACCAAGGACCCTGAGCTCCTACGAGCAGTACTTC,CASRPRTLSSYEQYF
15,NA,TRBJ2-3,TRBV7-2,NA,TGTGCCAGCAGCTTCCAAGCGGGTCGAACAGATACGCAGTATTTT,CASSFQAGRTDTQYF
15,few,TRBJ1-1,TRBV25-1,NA,TGTGCCAGCAGTCTTTCAGGACGGGGGAACACTGAAGCTTTCTTT,CASSLSGRGNTEAFF
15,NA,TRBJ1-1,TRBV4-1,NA,TGCGCCAGCAGCCAAACGACAGGAGTGAACACTGAAGCTTTCTTT,CASSQTTGVNTEAFF
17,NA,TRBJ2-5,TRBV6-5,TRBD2,TGTGCCAGCAGCGACCAACGGACTAGCGGGATCGGAGAGACCCAGTACTTC,CASSDQRTSGIGETQYF
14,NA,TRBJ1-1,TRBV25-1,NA,TGTGCCAGCAGCGGACAGATTACGGGCACTGAAGCTTTCTTT,CASSGQITGTEAFF
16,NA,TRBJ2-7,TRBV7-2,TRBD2,TGTGCCAGCAGCCCCCATGGGAGGGGCAGCTCCTACGAGCAGTACTTC,CASSPHGRGSSYEQYF
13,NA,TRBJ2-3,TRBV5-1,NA,TGCGCCAGCAGAAGCACGGGAGCCGATACGCAGTATTTT,CASRSTGADTQYF
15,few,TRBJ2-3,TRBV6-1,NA,TGTGCCAGCCAACCCATCAGCGGCTCCACAGATACGCAGTATTTT,CASQPISGSTDTQYF
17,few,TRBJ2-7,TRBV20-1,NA,TGCAGTGCTAGAGATTTGACAGCCACTTTGGTTTGCTACGAGCAGTACTTC,CSARDLTATLVCYEQYF
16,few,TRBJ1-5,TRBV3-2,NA,TGTGCCAGCAGCCAACGGGACGTCAATAGCAATCAGCCCCAGCATTTT,CASSQRDVNSNQPQHF
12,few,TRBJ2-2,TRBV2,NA,TGTGCCAGCCCAGGGAACACCGGGGAGCTGTTTTTT,CASPGNTGELFF
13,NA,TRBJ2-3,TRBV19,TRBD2,TGTGCCACCAGGACCCGGGAGGAACATACGCAGTATTTT,CATRTREEHTQYF
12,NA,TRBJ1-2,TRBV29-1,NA,TGCAGCGTTGAGGTGGGACCGGATGGCTACACCTTC,CSVEVGPDGYTF
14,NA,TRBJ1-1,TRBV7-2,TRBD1,TGTGCCAGCAGCTTAGACAGGGGCTACACTGAAGCTTTCTTT,CASSLDRGYTEAFF
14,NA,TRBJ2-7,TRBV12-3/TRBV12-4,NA,TGTGCCAGCAAGATGTTAGGACGGGGCTACGAGCAGTACTTC,CASKMLGRGYEQYF
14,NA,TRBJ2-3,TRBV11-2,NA,TGTGCCAGCAGCTTAACCTGGAGCACAGATACGCAGTATTTT,CASSLTWSTDTQYF
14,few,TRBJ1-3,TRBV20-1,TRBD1,TGCAGTGCTAGAGATGCAGGGGGCACAAACACCATATATTTT,CSARDAGGTNTIYF
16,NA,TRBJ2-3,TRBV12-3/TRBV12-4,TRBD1,TGTGCCAGCAGTCCGTCGCAGGGGGCGCGCACAGATACGCAGTATTTT,CASSPSQGARTDTQYF
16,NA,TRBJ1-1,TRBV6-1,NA,TGTGCCAGCAACTCGGCGGGGGCACGGGCGGGAACTGAAGCTTTCTTT,CASNSAGARAGTEAFF
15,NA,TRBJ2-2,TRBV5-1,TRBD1,TGCGCCAGCGGCCGACAGGGGGAGGACACCGGGGAGCTGTTTTTT,CASGRQGEDTGELFF
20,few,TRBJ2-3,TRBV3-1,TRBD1,TGTGCCAGCAGCATCCGGGACAGGCCTACTTTTTGGACCGGGACAGATACGCAGTATTTT,CASSIRDRPTFWTGTDTQYF
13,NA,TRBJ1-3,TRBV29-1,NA,TGCAGCGTTAAACTTCCTGGAGGAAACACCATATATTTT,CSVKLPGGNTIYF
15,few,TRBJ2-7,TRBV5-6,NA,TGTGCCAGCACTCAAGGACACCGCTCATCCTACGAGCAGTACTTC,CASTQGHRSSYEQYF
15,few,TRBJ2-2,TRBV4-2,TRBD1,TGTGCCAGCAGAGTCGACAGGGGGGGCACCGGGGAGCTGTTTTTT,CASRVDRGGTGELFF
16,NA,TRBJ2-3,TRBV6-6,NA,TGTGCCAGCAGACAAGCTTCGAGCCACACTGCAGATACGCAGTATTTT,CASRQASSHTADTQYF
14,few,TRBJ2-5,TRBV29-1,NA,TGCAGCGGTACTGCGAGGCGGGGGCGGGAGACCCAGTACTTC,CSGTARRGRETQYF
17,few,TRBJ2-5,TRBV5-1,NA,TGCGCCAGCAGCCCGGGCGGGGGCGGGACGTACCAAGAGACCCAGTACTTC,CASSPGGGGTYQETQYF
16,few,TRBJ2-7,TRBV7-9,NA,TGTGCCAGCAGCTCACGACCCGGGACTCGATCCTACGAGCAGTACTTC,CASSSRPGTRSYEQYF
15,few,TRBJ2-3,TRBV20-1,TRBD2,TGCAGTGCCCAGGGTTGGCGGGAGGGCACAGATACGCAGTATTTT,CSAQGWREGTDTQYF
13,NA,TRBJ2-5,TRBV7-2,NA,TGTGCCAGCAGCTTCAGCACCCAAGAGACCCAGTACTTC,CASSFSTQETQYF
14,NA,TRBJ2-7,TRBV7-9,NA,TGTGCCAGCAGCTCCCTTTTCGGCTCCTACGAGCAGTACTTC,CASSSLFGSYEQYF
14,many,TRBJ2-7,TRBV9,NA,TGTGCCAGCAGCCCCCACAGGGAATCCTACGAGCAGTACTTC,CASSPHRESYEQYF
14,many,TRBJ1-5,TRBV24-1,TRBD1,TGTGCCACCAGTGACTCGACAGGGCCGTCTGCCCAGCATTTT,CATSDSTGPSAQHF
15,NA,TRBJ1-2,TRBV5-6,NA,TGTGCCAGCAGCTGGGGGGCTGACTTGACGGGTGGCTACACCTTC,CASSWGADLTGGYTF
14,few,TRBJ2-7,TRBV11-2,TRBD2,TGTGCCAGCAGCCTCCAGCGGGAGATCGGCGAGCAGTACTTC,CASSLQREIGEQYF
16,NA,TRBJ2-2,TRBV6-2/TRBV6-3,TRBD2,TGTGCCAGCGGGTCCGGGACTAGCGTATACACCGGGGAGCTGTTTTTT,CASGSGTSVYTGELFF
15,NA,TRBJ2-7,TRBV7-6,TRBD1,TGTGCCAGCAGCTCTCCGGGACAGGGAAGGTACGAGCAGTACTTC,CASSSPGQGRYEQYF
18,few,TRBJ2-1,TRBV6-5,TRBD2,TGTGCCAGCAGTTACCGACTAGCGGGAGGTGGGGGGTACAATGAGCAGTTCTTC,CASSYRLAGGGGYNEQFF
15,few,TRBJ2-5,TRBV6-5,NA,TGTGCCAGCAGTCCTGCCGGGACCCGGCAAGAGACCCAGTACTTC,CASSPAGTRQETQYF
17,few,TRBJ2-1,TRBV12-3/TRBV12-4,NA,TGTGCCAGCAGTTTAGCGGTGGGGGGCCCGCTGGCTAGGGAGCAGTTCTTC,CASSLAVGGPLAREQFF
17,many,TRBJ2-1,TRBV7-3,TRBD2,TGTGCCAGCAGCCCGACTAGCGGGGGGGCTAGCGACAATGAGCAGTTCTTC,CASSPTSGGASDNEQFF
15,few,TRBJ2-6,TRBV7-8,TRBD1,TGTGCCAGCAGTCGCAGGGGGCCGGGGGCCAACGTCCTGACTTTC,CASSRRGPGANVLTF
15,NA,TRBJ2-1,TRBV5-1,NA,TGCGCCAGCAGCTTGGAGGTGGCTAGCGCGGGGTGGCAGTTCTTC,CASSLEVASAGWQFF